Listed below are T cell receptor beta chains from one sample, sequenced in a study of T cells in Graves' hyperthyroidism and ophthalmopathy. Each CDR3 protein gets one entry after TCRdb re-called the multiplex PCR reads with MiXCR. Among roughly 510,000 distinct CDR3 sequences, more than 20% were seen once, and the ten largest hold more than 25%. The material sequenced was blood. The receptors come from a man in his late teens or twenties with Graves' hyperthyroidism. Each CDR3 is given with its conserved first and last residue. Fields, in order: V gene, J gene, clone size, D gene, CDR3 protein, CDR3 DNA. A D gene is named only where the DNA matches it firmly. Clone size, where shown, is once, few, many, or a class for clones that have expanded.

>TRBV2|TRBJ2-4|few|NA
CASRLTLAKNIQYF
TGTGCCAGCAGGCTGACTTTAGCCAAAAACATTCAGTACTTC
>TRBV28|TRBJ2-7|many|TRBD1
CASSSRQGGSSYEQYF
TGTGCCAGCAGTTCCCGACAGGGGGGGAGCTCCTACGAGCAGTACTTC
>TRBV6-1|TRBJ2-5|many|NA
CASSEAPYRETQYF
TGTGCCAGCAGTGAAGCACCCTACCGAGAGACCCAGTACTTC
>TRBV12-3/TRBV12-4|TRBJ1-2|many|NA
CASSPTSVGPRGYTF
TGTGCCAGCAGCCCTACGTCGGTGGGACCAAGGGGCTACACCTTC
>TRBV7-8|TRBJ1-1|many|TRBD1
CASSIGQGRAFF
TGTGCCAGCAGCATTGGACAGGGGAGAGCTTTCTTT
>TRBV19|TRBJ1-1|many|NA
CASSMEGTEAFF
TGTGCCAGTAGTATGGAGGGGACTGAAGCTTTCTTT
>TRBV20-1|TRBJ2-7|many|TRBD1
CSARGIDRDYEQYF
TGCAGTGCTAGAGGGATAGACAGGGATTACGAGCAGTACTTC
>TRBV20-1|TRBJ1-2|many|NA
CSARRDGYTF
TGCAGTGCTAGAAGGGATGGCTACACCTTC
>TRBV28|TRBJ1-2|many|TRBD1
CASRPTGVYGYTF
TGTGCCAGCAGACCCACAGGGGTTTATGGCTACACCTTC
>TRBV27|TRBJ1-2|many|NA
CASREQGVGYGYTF
TGTGCCAGCAGGGAACAGGGAGTAGGCTATGGCTACACCTTC
>TRBV20-1|TRBJ2-7|many|NA
CSARGQAYEQYF
TGCAGTGCTAGAGGACAGGCCTACGAGCAGTACTTC
>TRBV5-1|TRBJ1-5|many|TRBD1
CASSLAPTGEGNQPQHF
TGCGCCAGCAGCTTGGCGCCAACAGGGGAAGGCAATCAGCCCCAGCATTTT
>TRBV9|TRBJ1-1|NA|TRBD1
CASSAAGTGLDTEAFF
TGTGCCAGCAGCGCAGCCGGGACAGGGTTGGACACTGAAGCTTTCTTT
>TRBV28|TRBJ1-2|many|TRBD1
CASTRGGGDLGGYTF
TGTGCCAGCACCCGTGGAGGGGGCGATCTGGGAGGCTACACCTTC
>TRBV24-1|TRBJ2-2|many|NA
CATSEPGPGGELFF
TGTGCCACCAGTGAACCGGGGCCAGGAGGGGAGCTGTTTTTT